Each of the 27 T cell receptor beta chains below was sequenced from the same sample in a study of blood T cell repertoires in COVID-19. Data came from immunoSEQ multiplex PCR; TCRdb stores just in-frame clones and leaves some out. The sample carries fewer than 40,000 clones, approximately 90% recorded once. Sequences were obtained from peripheral blood. These receptors came from an elderly woman with active or convalescent COVID-19.

The V gene is TRBV20-1, the J gene TRBJ1-1, with unresolved D. Trimming left V 3 bases short and J 3 bases short, with 14 bases between. This CDR3 is 14 amino acids long. Germline CDR1 is DFQATT and CDR2 is SNEGSKA (reference sequence). CDR3 sequence (DNA): TGCAGTGCTAGTTTGTCGCCCGGGGACACTGAAGCTTTCTTT. Its protein product is CSASLSPGDTEAFF.

The DNA for the CDR3 is TGTGCCAGCAGTTACAGAGGAACCCAAGAGACCCAGTACTTC. Its translation is CASSYRGTQETQYF. The gene calls are TRBV6-6 and TRBJ2-5; D ambiguous. With 2 bases removed from V and 1 base from J, the gap between germline ends came to 8 bases. CDR1 and CDR2 (germline): MNHNY, SVGAGI (reference sequence). The CDR3 totals 14 residues.

The chain uses TRBV9 and TRBJ1-2; unclear D gene. CDR1 and CDR2 (germline): SGDLS, YYNGEE. CDR3 size: 12 residues. The ends were cut back, 3 bases at V and 9 bases at J, with 12 bases in the middle. CDR3 sequence reads: CASSGTAISYTF. The DNA for the CDR3 is TGTGCCAGCAGCGGGACTGCTATAAGCTACACCTTC.

This chain joins TRBV18 and TRBJ2-2; TRBD1 matches at 7 bases. Looked up from germline, CDR1 is KGHSH and CDR2 is LQKENI. The CDR3 length is 15 residues. V was pared by 6 bases and J by 6 bases, with 10 bases of the junction left unmatched. The CDR3: CASSSRDSVAGELFF. CDR3 DNA sequence: TGTGCCAGCTCGTCTCGGGACAGTGTGGCCGGGGAGCTGTTTTTT.

V is TRBV11-3 and J is TRBJ2-7; 8 positions agree with TRBD1. CDR1 and CDR2 from the germline V gene are SGHNT and YENEEA. The CDR3 loop spans 14 amino acids. The V gene end was trimmed by 2 bases and the J gene end by 3 bases; junction bases not matched to a gene: 3. The CDR3: CASSLRTGNYEQYF. The CDR3 nucleotides are TGTGCCAGCAGCTTAAGGACAGGGAACTACGAGCAGTACTTC.

In this sample, this clone turned up once. V gene TRBV5-4 combines with J gene TRBJ2-1; 7 bases are a match to TRBD1. This CDR3 has 15 amino acids. Germline V gene lookup returns CDR1 SGHNT and CDR2 YYREEE (reference sequence). After removal of 3 bases from V and 4 bases from J, the junction contained 7 bases not matched to a gene. CDR3 amino acids: CASSSTGDSYNEQFF. The CDR3 DNA is TGTGCCAGCAGCTCCACAGGGGATAGTTACAATGAGCAGTTCTTC.

The V call is TRBV28, the J call TRBJ1-6; 7 bases align to TRBD1. Germline lookup yields CDR1 MDHEN and CDR2 SYDVKM. The CDR3 runs 13 residues. Trimming at V came to 6 bases and at J to 7 bases, leaving 3 bases not matched to a gene. The CDR3 coding sequence is TGTGCCAGCAGGGGGACAGCGAATTCACCCCTCCACTTT. Amino acids: CASRGTANSPLHF.

V and J are TRBV5-4 and TRBJ2-7; 7 positions agree with TRBD2. This CDR3 has 14 amino acids. Germline V lookup: CDR1 SGHNT, CDR2 YYREEE (reference sequence). Trimming removed 1 base from V and 3 bases from J; junction bases left unmatched: 4. The CDR3 spells CASSLWGGRYEQYF. The DNA of the CDR3 is TGTGCCAGCAGCTTGTGGGGGGGTCGCTACGAGCAGTACTTC.

This clone was seen just once. This rearrangement joins TRBV5-4 to TRBJ1-6; 7 bases line up with TRBD1. Germline loops: CDR1 SGHNT, CDR2 YYREEE (reference sequence). V shed 4 bases and J 3 bases; nucleotides not matched to a gene: 4. This CDR3 contains 15 residues. As DNA, the CDR3 is TGTGCCAGCAGCCCGGGACAGAACTATAATTCACCCCTCCACTTT. This codes for CASSPGQNYNSPLHF.

The chain combines TRBV6-5 with TRBJ1-6; D is unclear. The CDR3 runs 16 residues. Germline CDR1 reads MNHEY; CDR2 reads SVGAGI. The germline V and J ends were trimmed by 2 bases and 0 bases, with 8 bases remaining between them. CDR3 sequence: CASSYRESSYNSPLHF. DNA for the CDR3: TGTGCCAGCAGTTACAGGGAGAGCTCCTATAATTCACCCCTCCACTTT.

The chain combines TRBV11-2 with TRBJ1-3, with D hard to call. Germline V gene lookup returns CDR1 SGHAT and CDR2 FQNNGV. This CDR3 spans 18 amino acids. Between the trimmed V and J ends, which lost 2 bases and 0 bases, there was a span of 17 bases. CDR3 protein: CASSLIGSVADSGNTIYF. The CDR3 region has the DNA TGTGCCAGCAGCTTAATAGGATCCGTAGCAGACTCTGGAAACACCATATATTTT.

The rearrangement joins TRBV6-5 to TRBJ2-3; the match to TRBD2 covers 10 bases. CDR1 and CDR2 from the germline V gene are MNHEY and SVGAGI. CDR3 length: 15 amino acids. Trimming at V came to 4 bases and at J to 8 bases, leaving 9 bases not matched to a gene. The CDR3 reads CASSSKAGGQGTQYF. The CDR3 DNA sequence: TGTGCCAGCAGTTCCAAAGCGGGGGGGCAAGGTACGCAGTATTTT.

The chain recombines TRBV3-1 (or the pseudogene TRBV3-2) with TRBJ2-5; TRBD2 matches 14 bases. The CDR3 spans 17 residues. CDR1 is LGHDT and CDR2 is YNNKEL in the germline V gene (reference sequence). Trimming took 4 bases from V and 6 from J; bases not matched to a gene: 10. The chain's CDR3 is CASSPIRLAGGPQTQYF. The CDR3 DNA reads as TGTGCCAGCAGCCCTATCCGACTAGCGGGGGGGCCGCAGACCCAGTACTTC.

This chain uses TRBV5-1 with TRBJ2-5; TRBD2 matches 7 bases. Looked up from germline, CDR1 is SGHRS and CDR2 is YFSETQ. V lost 5 bases and J lost 5; bases outside the gene matches: 12. The CDR3 consists of 15 residues. The DNA for the CDR3 is TGCGCCAGCAGGCCTGTAGGCGGGGGATACGAGACCCAGTACTTC. This encodes CASRPVGGGYETQYF. The whole variable domain, filled in from reference TRBV5-1 and TRBJ2-5, reads KAGVTQTPRYLIKTRGQQVTLSCSPISGHRSVSWYQQTPGQGLQFLFEYFSETQRNKGNFPGRFSGRQFSNSRSEMNVSTLELGDSALYLCASRPVGGGYETQYFGPGTRLLVL.

This chain uses TRBV24-1 with TRBJ2-1, with 10 bases aligning to TRBD1. J lost 2 bases, V lost 8 bases, and 5 bases had no gene match. This CDR3 has 15 residues. The V gene's germline CDR1 is KGHDR and CDR2 SFDVKD. CDR3 in DNA: TGTGCCACCAAACCGGGACAGGGGACCTACAATGAGCAGTTCTTC. It encodes CATKPGQGTYNEQFF.

In nucleotides, the CDR3 is TGTGCCAGCAGTGAATACCGCACAGGGTCGGGCTCCTACAATGAGCAGTTCTTC. The encoded protein is CASSEYRTGSGSYNEQFF. V gene TRBV6-1 combines with J gene TRBJ2-1; TRBD1 might be the D (6 bases). Trimming stripped 2 bases from V and 0 bases from J, with 17 bases between. The CDR3 length is 18 residues. CDR1 and CDR2 (germline): MNHNS, SASEGT.

There are a few counts of this clone. CDR3 region: CASSLYGQPGNTIYF. The CDR3 DNA is TGTGCCAGCAGCTTGTATGGACAGCCCGGAAACACCATATATTTT. This chain joins TRBV5-5 and TRBJ1-3; TRBD1 is a possible D gene (6 bases). There are 15 residues in the CDR3. The V and J ends lost 1 base and 4 bases respectively, with 12 bases between them. CDR1 SGHKS and CDR2 YYEKEE come from the germline V gene (reference sequence).

The V and J genes are TRBV15 and TRBJ2-7, with D maybe TRBD1 (6 bases). With 3 bases removed from V and 5 bases from J, the gap between germline ends came to 20 bases. Germline CDR1 and CDR2: LNHNV and YYDKDF (reference sequence). This CDR3 is 16 amino acids long. The DNA for the CDR3 is TGTGCCACCAGCAGGGGACAAACAGGGTCTGCTCACGAGCAGTACTTC. This encodes CATSRGQTGSAHEQYF.

The chain joins TRBV5-4 to TRBJ2-5; 7 nucleotides line up with TRBD1. The CDR3 spans 16 residues. V lost 0 bases to trimming and J lost 5 bases; unmatched junction nucleotides: 10. Germline V lookup: CDR1 SGHNT, CDR2 YYREEE (reference sequence). DNA for the CDR3: TGTGCCAGCAGCTTGGGGACAGGCGCCCGCCGGGAGACCCAGTACTTC. Translated, it gives CASSLGTGARRETQYF. Combining the CDR3 with reference TRBV5-4 and TRBJ2-5 gives the whole variable domain ETGVTQSPTHLIKTRGQQVTLRCSSQSGHNTVSWYQQALGQGPQFIFQYYREEENGRGNFPPRFSGLQFPNYSSELNVNALELDDSALYLCASSLGTGARRETQYFGPGTRLLVL.

This chain connects TRBV6-5 to TRBJ1-2; TRBD1 matches 9 bases. Germline V CDR1 and CDR2: MNHEY, SVGAGI. The CDR3 consists of 14 residues. V lost 6 bases to trimming and J lost 1 base; unmatched junction nucleotides: 3. The CDR3 DNA sequence: TGTGCCAGCAGGGCGGACAGGGGTAACTATGGCTACACCTTC. Protein sequence: CASRADRGNYGYTF.

The chain is built from TRBV5-4 and TRBJ1-2, with D tentatively TRBD1 (6 bases). The V and J ends lost 5 bases and 14 bases respectively, with 19 bases between them. Per germline, CDR1 SGHNT and CDR2 YYREEE (reference sequence). There are 12 residues in the CDR3. The CDR3 region has the DNA TGTGCCAGCAGTAATAACACAGGGTGGCGGACCTTC. Its translation is CASSNNTGWRTF.

The chain uses TRBV5-1 and TRBJ2-7, with 7 bases matching TRBD1. CDR3 size: 15 residues. Germline V gives CDR1 SGHRS, CDR2 YFSETQ. J lost 3 bases, V lost 0 bases, and 6 bases had no gene match. This chain's CDR3 is CASSLGDRANYEQYF. The CDR3 DNA sequence: TGCGCCAGCAGCTTGGGCGACAGGGCTAACTACGAGCAGTACTTC.

The rearrangement joins TRBV18 to TRBJ1-3, with D maybe TRBD1 (5 bases). This CDR3 has 16 residues. Trimming left V 3 bases short and J 4 bases short, with 16 bases between. The germline V gene encodes CDR1 KGHSH and CDR2 LQKENI. CDR3 in amino acids: CASSPLQVEGGNTIYF. CDR3 DNA: TGTGCCAGCTCACCCTTACAGGTGGAAGGAGGAAACACCATATATTTT.

This rearrangement joins TRBV3-1 (or the pseudogene TRBV3-2) to TRBJ1-6; 7 bases are shared with TRBD1. V trimming: 4 bases; J trimming: 13 bases; junction bases outside the gene matches: 7. Germline V gene lookup returns CDR1 LGHDT and CDR2 YNNKEL (reference sequence). CDR3 length: 13 amino acids. The DNA for the CDR3 is TGTGCCAGCAGCCTAGAGGGGGCCTCTCCCCTCCACTTT. Protein sequence: CASSLEGASPLHF.

DNA of the CDR3: TGCGCCAGCAGCCAAGAAATGGGCAGTAACTATGGCTACACCTTC. It is translated as CASSQEMGSNYGYTF. V is TRBV4-1 and J is TRBJ1-2, with no clear D. V was cut by 0 bases and J by 1 base, with 9 bases left in between. Germline-derived CDR1 and CDR2 are MGHRA and YSYEKL. This CDR3 has 15 amino acids.

V and J are TRBV7-6 and TRBJ2-2, with TRBD1 as a possible D gene (6 bases). The CDR3 spans 15 residues. The germline V gene has CDR1 SGHVS and CDR2 FNYEAQ. V was trimmed by 1 base and J by 6 bases, leaving 12 bases between them. CDR3 sequence: CASSLVRGSAGELFF. CDR3 bases: TGTGCCAGCAGCTTAGTTAGGGGGTCGGCCGGGGAGCTGTTTTTT. The full variable domain, with the rest looked up from reference TRBV7-6 and TRBJ2-2, is GAGVSQSPRYKVTKRGQDVALRCDPISGHVSLYWYRQALGQGPEFLTYFNYEAQQDKSGLPNDRFSAERPEGSISTLTIQRTEQRDSAMYRCASSLVRGSAGELFFGEGSRLTVL.

This chain links TRBV3-1 (or the pseudogene TRBV3-2) with TRBJ2-7, with 9 bases matching TRBD2. The CDR3 is made up of 15 amino acids. Germline loops: CDR1 LGHDT, CDR2 YNNKEL (reference sequence). The V gene end was trimmed by 1 base and the J gene end by 6 bases; junction bases not matched to a gene: 7. CDR3 DNA sequence: TGTGCCAGCAGCCAAGGGATAGCGGGGGTGGGCGAGCAGTACTTC. Its protein product is CASSQGIAGVGEQYF.